This T cell receptor beta chain was sequenced for a study of blood T cell repertoires in COVID-19. Generated by immunoSEQ multiplex PCR, the TCRdb table keeps only in-frame clones and is missing some. The profile covers 200,000 to 300,000 clones, with around nine tenths appearing a single time and about 5% taken by the ten largest. CDR3 length: 15 residues. Trimming left V 4 bases short and J 9 bases short, with 20 bases between. Germline V gene sequence: CDR1 SGHDT, CDR2 YYEEEE. The clonotype was recovered from a woman aged 55-75 years with COVID-19, enrolled during active disease. What was sequenced was peripheral blood. This chain connects TRBV5-6 to TRBJ2-1; D is ambiguous. The CDR3 loop is CASSPPPFSRGEQFF. Written as DNA, the CDR3 is TGTGCCAGCAGCCCTCCCCCCTTCAGCCGAGGTGAGCAGTTCTTC.